The clone carrying this TCR beta chain was recorded at least ten times. Its antigen is currently unknown. This CDR3 is built from 14 residues. The V gene lost 5 bases and the J gene lost 5 bases, with 16 bases spanning the gap. Per the germline V gene, CDR1 is DFQATT and CDR2 is SNEGSKA (reference sequence). The sample is drawn from a study of CD8 T cells in ankylosing spondylitis. TCRdb fed the 5' RACE reads into MiXCR, producing one record per CDR3 protein. The sample contains about 160,000 distinct CDR3 sequences, around 17% of which appear only once. Findings and limits, study-wide: There were earlier reports of some motif variants in reactive arthritis synovial fluid and blood. Researchers report that disease-linked clones proved CD8+ and relatively rare in peripheral blood.

The specimen was blood, either unsorted or a sorted T cell fraction (not recorded which). This sequence originates from a male donor with ankylosing spondylitis or in good health (not recorded which). V usage is TRBV20-1 and J usage is TRBJ2-1, with a weak D call TRBD1 (6 bases). The CDR3 DNA reads TGCAGTGCTGAACCGGGACACCTCAACAATGAGCAGTTCTTC. This codes for CSAEPGHLNNEQFF.